The 17 T cell receptor beta chains below all came from one sample that was sequenced in a study of brain T cells in children with intractable seizures. Time point meaning: blood from clinic visit 5 months post-surgery; TSC patient then seizure free. Assay: immunoSEQ multiplex PCR; the TCRdb copy retains only in-frame clones and omits some. The data hold about 320,000 clones, with about 93% observed a single time. The specimen comprised peripheral blood, sampled roughly 5 months after surgery. The receptors here all came from a boy under two years old with tuberous sclerosis and intractable seizures.

The chain employs TRBV5-1 and TRBJ2-3, with D possibly being TRBD2 (5 bases). Trimming pared 1 base from V and 0 bases from J, leaving 9 bases between. There are 15 residues in the CDR3. Germline V gene sequence: CDR1 SGHRS, CDR2 YFSETQ. DNA for the CDR3: TGCGCCAGCAGCTTGAACCTAGCTAGCACAGATACGCAGTATTTT. Its translation: CASSLNLASTDTQYF.

The rearrangement joins TRBV10-3 to TRBJ1-2; 7 positions agree with TRBD1. This CDR3 region has 11 residues. Trimming took 7 bases from V and 4 from J; bases not matched to a gene: 0. In germline, CDR1 is ENHRY, CDR2 SYGVKD. CDR3: CAITGGYGYTF. Here the CDR3 DNA reads TGTGCCATCACAGGGGGCTATGGCTACACCTTC.

This clone was detected a few times. The chain uses TRBV9 and TRBJ1-6; 7 nucleotides agree with TRBD1. V gave up 2 bases and J gave up 5 bases; unmatched junction bases: 1. Germline V gene sequence: CDR1 SGDLS, CDR2 YYNGEE. The CDR3 runs 14 residues. CDR3 DNA sequence: TGTGCCAGCAGCGTGGGGACAGATAATTCACCCCTCCACTTT. Its protein is CASSVGTDNSPLHF.

The gene calls are TRBV5-6 and TRBJ1-2; D unclear. The CDR3 spans 13 residues. CDR1 is SGHDT and CDR2 is YYEEEE in the germline V gene. Trimming pared 6 bases from V and 3 bases from J, leaving 12 bases between. The CDR3 spells CASNALGDYGYTF. The CDR3 region has the DNA TGTGCCAGCAACGCGCTGGGCGACTATGGCTACACCTTC.

V usage is TRBV12-2 and J usage is TRBJ2-1; TRBD2, the table's D call, was not compared with the DNA. TRBV12-2 is an annotated pseudogene. The CDR3 covers 18 residues. CDR3 in amino acids: CASRLPPTSGDYYNEQFF. In nucleotides, the CDR3 is TGTGCAAGTCGCTTACCGCCGACTAGCGGAGATTATTACAATGAGCAGTTCTTC.

The V gene is TRBV27, the J gene TRBJ1-2; 7 positions agree with TRBD1. V shed 5 bases and J 5 bases; nucleotides not matched to a gene: 17. The CDR3 spans 17 residues. Germline CDR1 and CDR2: MNHEY and SMNVEV (reference sequence). CDR3 region: CASSPRSGGQTEYGYTF. The CDR3 DNA sequence: TGTGCCAGCAGTCCCCGGTCCGGGGGACAGACAGAGTATGGCTACACCTTC.

The chain couples TRBV5-1 to TRBJ2-6; a possible D gene is TRBD1 (5 bases). Germline CDR1 SGHRS, CDR2 YFSETQ. The CDR3 has 16 residues. V was shortened by 6 bases and J by 0 bases, with 13 bases between the two germline ends. The CDR3 nucleotides read TGCGCCAGCAACCGGGTAGGGGACTCTGGGGCCAACGTCCTGACTTTC. Protein sequence: CASNRVGDSGANVLTF.

The chain couples TRBV10-3 to TRBJ2-3, with 8 bases fitting TRBD1. V lost 6 bases to trimming and J lost 5 bases; unmatched junction nucleotides: 7. Germline-derived CDR1 and CDR2 are ENHRY and SYGVKD. The CDR3 has 14 residues. In nucleotides, the CDR3 is TGTGCCATCAGAGGTGCAGGGGGCGTAGATACGCAGTATTTT. It encodes CAIRGAGGVDTQYF.

This chain joins TRBV27 and TRBJ2-7; possibly TRBD2 for D (5 bases). There are 14 residues in the CDR3. Looked up from germline, CDR1 is MNHEY and CDR2 is SMNVEV (reference sequence). V shed 1 base and J shed 4 bases, with 11 bases lying between them. The CDR3: CASSLWLAHYEQYF. The DNA for the CDR3 is TGTGCCAGCAGTTTATGGCTAGCACATTACGAGCAGTACTTC.

This rearrangement joins TRBV13 to TRBJ2-7; D is unresolved. Per germline, CDR1 PRHDT and CDR2 FYEKMQ (reference sequence). This CDR3 contains 14 residues. V lost 2 bases, J lost 2 bases, and 10 bases lay in between. The CDR3 sequence is CASSLQAETYEQYF. The CDR3 DNA follows: TGTGCCAGCAGCTTACAGGCTGAGACCTACGAGCAGTACTTC.

J is TRBJ1-2 and V is TRBV6-5; D may be TRBD1 (5 bases). From germline, CDR1 is MNHEY and CDR2 SVGAGI. The CDR3 is 15 amino acids. The V end lost 0 bases, the J end lost 7 bases, and 15 bases lay between the germline ends. The CDR3 here is CASSYSTWGTGGYTF. The CDR3, as DNA: TGTGCCAGCAGTTACTCGACATGGGGTACAGGTGGCTACACCTTC.

This rearrangement joins TRBV25-1 to TRBJ2-7; D is perhaps TRBD1 or TRBD2 (5 bases each). CDR3 length: 11 amino acids. Germline V gives CDR1 MGHDK, CDR2 SYGVNS. V was clipped by 6 bases and J by 6 bases, with 9 bases between them. Here the CDR3 reads CASRGTIEQYF. The CDR3 nucleotides read TGTGCCAGCAGAGGGACGATCGAGCAGTACTTC.

The chain combines TRBV5-4 with TRBJ2-6; 7 positions match TRBD2. Germline V lookup: CDR1 SGHNT, CDR2 YYREEE (reference sequence). Unmatched junction bases numbered 0, after V lost 0 bases and J lost 9 bases. CDR3 length: 13 residues. The CDR3 region has the DNA TGTGCCAGCAGCTTGGCTAGCGGCAACGTCCTGACTTTC. The encoded protein is CASSLASGNVLTF.

The gene calls are TRBV6-6 and TRBJ2-3, with D hard to call. Germline V gives CDR1 MNHNY, CDR2 SVGAGI (reference sequence). This CDR3 is built from 12 residues. CDR3: CAYAIRADTQYF. The DNA for the CDR3 is TGTGCTTACGCGATCAGAGCAGATACGCAGTATTTT.

This chain links TRBV6-2 or TRBV6-3 with TRBJ1-1; D remains ambiguous. Trimming left V 5 bases short and J 6 bases short, with 16 bases between. From germline, CDR1 is MNHEY and CDR2 SVGEGT. The CDR3 covers 14 residues. The DNA for the CDR3 is TGTGCCAGCAGTCCCTTAGTGTATGGGGCTGAAGCTTTCTTT. Amino acids: CASSPLVYGAEAFF.

J is TRBJ2-3 and V is TRBV13; the D call may be TRBD1 or TRBD2 (5 bases each). Trimming removed 5 bases at V and 2 bases at J, with 14 bases between. Germline V gene sequence: CDR1 PRHDT, CDR2 FYEKMQ (reference sequence). This CDR3 spans 15 amino acids. The CDR3 sequence is CASSNPGTPTDTQYF. CDR3 nucleotide sequence: TGTGCCAGCAGCAACCCCGGGACCCCCACAGATACGCAGTATTTT.

The rearrangement uses TRBV6-6 and TRBJ2-5; TRBD2 agrees at 10 bases. Trimming took 5 bases from V and 5 from J; bases not matched to a gene: 11. There are 16 residues in the CDR3. The germline V gene encodes CDR1 MNHNY and CDR2 SVGAGI (reference sequence). For the CDR3, the DNA is TGTGCCAGCAGTCCCTACCAGCGGGGGGGAAGTGAGACCCAGTACTTC. This encodes CASSPYQRGGSETQYF.